The 5 T cell receptor beta chains below come from one sample, sequenced in a study of Graves' ophthalmopathy and Graves' hyperthyroidism. Transcripts of RNA were the source for amplifying TCR beta CDR3 regions. Amplification began with first-round RT-PCR using HTBI primers, then second-round multiplex PCR was performed. Each CDR3 protein gets one entry after TCRdb re-called the multiplex PCR reads with MiXCR. Among 400,000 to 450,000 distinct CDR3 sequences, 20% to 25% were seen once, and the ten largest hold roughly 3.2%. The sample consisted of peripheral blood. All receptors derive from a woman between 18 and 29 years old with stable Graves' hyperthyroidism.

Many counts were recorded for this clonotype. The chain carries TRBV29-1 and TRBJ1-5; perhaps TRBD1 as D (5 bases). Germline-derived CDR1 and CDR2 are SQVTM and ANQGSEA. V lost 6 bases and J lost 4, with 13 bases in between. This CDR3 is built from 13 residues. The CDR3 loop reads CSVAGDGNQPQHF. For the CDR3, the DNA is TGCAGCGTCGCGGGGGATGGTAATCAGCCCCAGCATTTT.

At least ten counts were recorded for this clonotype. The chain joins TRBV12-3 or TRBV12-4 to TRBJ2-7; 9 bases align to TRBD1. The CDR3 is made up of 17 amino acids. V lost 1 base and J lost 6; bases outside the gene matches: 13. The CDR3 DNA reads TGTGCCAGCAGTTTAGTGGGGCAAGGACAGGGGACGCCCGAGCAGTACTTC. Its translation: CASSLVGQGQGTPEQYF.

This clonotype was detected many times. This chain links TRBV30 with TRBJ1-2; D gene unclear. The germline V gene encodes CDR1 GTSNPN and CDR2 SVGIG (reference sequence). This CDR3 spans 11 amino acids. Trimming removed 3 bases at V and 4 bases at J, with 6 bases between. CDR3 DNA: TGTGCCTGGAGCGGCTTCTATGGCTACACCTTC. Translation: CAWSGFYGYTF.

This clonotype has at least ten counts. This chain uses TRBV6-1 with TRBJ1-3; D not resolved. Deletions cut 7 bases from V and 0 bases from J, with 13 bases between. The germline V gene has CDR1 MNHNS and CDR2 SASEGT. The CDR3 is 15 residues long. CDR3 loop: CASTSAPSSGNTIYF. The CDR3, as DNA: TGTGCCAGCACCTCAGCCCCCAGCTCTGGAAACACCATATATTTT.

This clonotype was observed at least ten times. The chain recombines TRBV7-8 with TRBJ2-7, with 7 bases aligning to TRBD2. The CDR3 is 16 amino acids. Germline V gene lookup returns CDR1 SGHVS and CDR2 FQNEAQ. With 5 bases clipped from V and 5 bases from J, the junction kept 15 bases outside the gene matches. CDR3 sequence (DNA): TGTGCCAGCAGCCTCCGGGATAGCGGGCTTGTGAACGAGCAGTACTTC. This sequence encodes CASSLRDSGLVNEQYF. Supplemented by reference TRBV7-8 and TRBJ2-7, the full variable domain reads GAGVSQSPRYKVAKRGQDVALRCDPISGHVSLFWYQQALGQGPEFLTYFQNEAQLDKSGLPSDRFFAERPEGSVSTLKIQRTQQEDSAVYLCASSLRDSGLVNEQYFGPGTRLTVT.